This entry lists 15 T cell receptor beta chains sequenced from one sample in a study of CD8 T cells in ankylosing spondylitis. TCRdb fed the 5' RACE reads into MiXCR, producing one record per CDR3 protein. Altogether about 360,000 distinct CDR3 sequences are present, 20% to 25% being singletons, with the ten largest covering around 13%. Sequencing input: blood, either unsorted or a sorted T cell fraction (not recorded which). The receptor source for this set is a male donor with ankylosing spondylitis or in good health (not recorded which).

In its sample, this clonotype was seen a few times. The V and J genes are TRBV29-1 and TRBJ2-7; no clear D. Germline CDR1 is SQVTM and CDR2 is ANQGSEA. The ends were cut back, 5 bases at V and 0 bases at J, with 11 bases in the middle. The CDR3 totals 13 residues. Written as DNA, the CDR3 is TGCAGCGTTCTCGGACGGAGCTCCTACGAGCAGTACTTC. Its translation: CSVLGRSSYEQYF.

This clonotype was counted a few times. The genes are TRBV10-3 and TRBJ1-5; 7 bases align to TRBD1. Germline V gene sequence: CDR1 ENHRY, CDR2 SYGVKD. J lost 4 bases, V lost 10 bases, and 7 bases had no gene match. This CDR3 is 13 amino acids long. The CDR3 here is CATRDSSNQPQHF. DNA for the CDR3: TGTGCCACTCGGGACAGTTCTAATCAGCCCCAGCATTTT.

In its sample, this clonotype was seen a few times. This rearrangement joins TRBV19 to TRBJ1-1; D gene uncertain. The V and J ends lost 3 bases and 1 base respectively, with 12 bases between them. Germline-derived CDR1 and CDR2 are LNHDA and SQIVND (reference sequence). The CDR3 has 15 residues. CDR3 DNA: TGTGCCAGTAGTATGAGGTACGGCGCGAACACTGAAGCTTTCTTT. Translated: CASSMRYGANTEAFF.

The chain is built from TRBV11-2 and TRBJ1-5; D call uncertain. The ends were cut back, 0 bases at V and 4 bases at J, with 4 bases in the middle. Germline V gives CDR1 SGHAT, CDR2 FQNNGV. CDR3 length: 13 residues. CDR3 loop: CASSLEENQPQHF. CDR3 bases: TGTGCCAGCAGCTTAGAGGAAAATCAGCCCCAGCATTTT.

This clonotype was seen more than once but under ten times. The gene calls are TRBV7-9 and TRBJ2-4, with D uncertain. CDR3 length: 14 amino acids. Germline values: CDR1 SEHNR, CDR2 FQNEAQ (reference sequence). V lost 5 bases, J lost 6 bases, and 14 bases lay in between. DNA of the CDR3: TGTGCCAGCAGCATCCCTGATGGTACAAACATTCAGTACTTC. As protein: CASSIPDGTNIQYF.

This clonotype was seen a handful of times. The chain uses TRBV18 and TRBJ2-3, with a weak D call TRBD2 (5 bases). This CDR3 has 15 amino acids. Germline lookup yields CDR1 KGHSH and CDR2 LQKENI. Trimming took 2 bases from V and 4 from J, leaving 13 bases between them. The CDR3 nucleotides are TGTGCCAGCTCACCAATTGACCGAGCGGCAGATACGCAGTATTTT. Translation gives CASSPIDRAADTQYF.

CDR3 bases: TGCAGCGTTGAAGATCTCATTTCGGTGGTGAGGGGTGGCTACACCTTC. It is translated as CSVEDLISVVRGGYTF. J is TRBJ1-2 and V is TRBV29-1, with D perhaps matching TRBD1 (5 bases). Trimming pared 0 bases from V and 7 bases from J, leaving 21 bases between. The CDR3 is 16 amino acids. CDR1 is SQVTM, CDR2 ANQGSEA, per germline.

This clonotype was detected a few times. For the CDR3, the DNA is TGCAGCGTTGAAGTGGCGCCGTTAGACCAAGAGACCCAGTACTTC. This sequence encodes CSVEVAPLDQETQYF. The V and J genes are TRBV29-1 and TRBJ2-5; no reliable D call. The CDR3 runs to 15 residues. V was shortened by 1 base and J by 0 bases, with 12 bases between the two germline ends. CDR1 is SQVTM and CDR2 is ANQGSEA in the germline V gene.

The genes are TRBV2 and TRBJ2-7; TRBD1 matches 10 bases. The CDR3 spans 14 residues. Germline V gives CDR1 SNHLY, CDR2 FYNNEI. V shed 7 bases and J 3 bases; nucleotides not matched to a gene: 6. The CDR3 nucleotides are TGTGCCAGCACACCCGGACAGGGGGGCTACGAGCAGTACTTC. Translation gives CASTPGQGGYEQYF.

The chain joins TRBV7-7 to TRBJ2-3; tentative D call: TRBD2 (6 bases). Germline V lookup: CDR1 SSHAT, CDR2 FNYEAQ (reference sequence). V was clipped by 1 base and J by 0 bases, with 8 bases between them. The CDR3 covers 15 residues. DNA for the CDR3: TGTGCCAGCAGCTTAGAGGCGGGGAGCACAGATACGCAGTATTTT. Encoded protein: CASSLEAGSTDTQYF.

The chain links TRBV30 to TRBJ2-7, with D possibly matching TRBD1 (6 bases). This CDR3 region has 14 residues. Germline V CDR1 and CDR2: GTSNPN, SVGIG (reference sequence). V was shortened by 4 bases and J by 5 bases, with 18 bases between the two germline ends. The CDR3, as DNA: TGTGCCTGGAAAACAGGGCCCTTAGGGGACGAGCAGTACTTC. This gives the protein CAWKTGPLGDEQYF.

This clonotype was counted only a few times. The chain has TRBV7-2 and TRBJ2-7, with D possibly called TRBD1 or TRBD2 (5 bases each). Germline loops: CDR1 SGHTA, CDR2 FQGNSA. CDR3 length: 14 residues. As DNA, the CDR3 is TGTGCTAAAGGGACGGATGTGCGCCCCTACGAGCAGTACTTC. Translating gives CAKGTDVRPYEQYF.

CDR3 loop: CASRHPETSGNTIYF. The CDR3 nucleotides are TGTGCCAGCAGGCATCCCGAAACCTCTGGAAACACCATATATTTT. The chain has TRBV2 and TRBJ1-3; D is uncertain. The CDR3 consists of 15 residues. Germline-derived CDR1 and CDR2 are SNHLY and FYNNEI. V lost 6 bases and J 0 bases, leaving 12 bases between the germline ends.

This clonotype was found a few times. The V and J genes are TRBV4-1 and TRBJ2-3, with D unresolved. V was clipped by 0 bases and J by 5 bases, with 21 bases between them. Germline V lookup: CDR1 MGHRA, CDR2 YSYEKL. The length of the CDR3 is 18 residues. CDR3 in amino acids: CASSQEYRVRHFGDTQYF. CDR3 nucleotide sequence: TGCGCCAGCAGCCAAGAATACCGGGTGAGACATTTCGGAGATACGCAGTATTTT.

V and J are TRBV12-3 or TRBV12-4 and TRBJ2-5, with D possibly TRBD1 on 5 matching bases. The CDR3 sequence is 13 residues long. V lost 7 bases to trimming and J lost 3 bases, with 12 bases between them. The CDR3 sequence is CASTIGAEETQYF. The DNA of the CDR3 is TGTGCCAGCACCATAGGGGCAGAAGAGACCCAGTACTTC.